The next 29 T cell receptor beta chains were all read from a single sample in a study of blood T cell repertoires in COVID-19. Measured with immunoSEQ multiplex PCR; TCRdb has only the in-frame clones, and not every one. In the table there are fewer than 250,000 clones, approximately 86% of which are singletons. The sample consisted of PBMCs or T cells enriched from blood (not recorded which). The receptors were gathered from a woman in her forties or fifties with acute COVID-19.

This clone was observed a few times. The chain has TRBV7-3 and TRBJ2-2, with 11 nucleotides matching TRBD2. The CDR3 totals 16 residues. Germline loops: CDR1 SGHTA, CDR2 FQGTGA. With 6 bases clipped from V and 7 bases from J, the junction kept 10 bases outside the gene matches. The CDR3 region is CASSLAGGKVGGELFF. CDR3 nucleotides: TGTGCCAGCAGTTTAGCGGGAGGGAAGGTCGGCGGGGAGCTGTTTTTT.

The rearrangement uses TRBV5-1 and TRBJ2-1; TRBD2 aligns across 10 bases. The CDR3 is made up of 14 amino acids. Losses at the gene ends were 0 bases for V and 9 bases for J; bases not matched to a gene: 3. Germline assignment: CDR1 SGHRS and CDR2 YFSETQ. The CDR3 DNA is TGCGCCAGCAGCTTGGTGATAGCGGGAGGTGAGCAGTTCTTC. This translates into CASSLVIAGGEQFF.

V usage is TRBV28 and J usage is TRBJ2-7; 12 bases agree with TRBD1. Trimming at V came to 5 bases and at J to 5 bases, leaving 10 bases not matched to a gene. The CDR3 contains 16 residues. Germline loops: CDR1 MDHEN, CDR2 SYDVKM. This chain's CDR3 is CASSPPPGQGAHEQYF. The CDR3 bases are TGTGCCAGCAGTCCTCCCCCGGGACAGGGGGCCCACGAGCAGTACTTC.

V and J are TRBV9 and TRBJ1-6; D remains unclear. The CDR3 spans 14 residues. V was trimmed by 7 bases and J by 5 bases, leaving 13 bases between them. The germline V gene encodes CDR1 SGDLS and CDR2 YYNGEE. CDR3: CASAGLINNSPLHF. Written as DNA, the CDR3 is TGTGCCAGCGCAGGACTAATTAATAATTCACCCCTCCACTTT.

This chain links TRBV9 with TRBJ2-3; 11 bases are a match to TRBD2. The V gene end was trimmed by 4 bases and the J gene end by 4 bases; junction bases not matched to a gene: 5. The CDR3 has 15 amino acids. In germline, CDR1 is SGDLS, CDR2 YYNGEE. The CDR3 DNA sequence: TGTGCCAGCAGCCTACTAGCGGGAGTCCCAGATACGCAGTATTTT. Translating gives CASSLLAGVPDTQYF. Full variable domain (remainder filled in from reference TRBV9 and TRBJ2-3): DSGVTQTPKHLITATGQRVTLRCSPRSGDLSVYWYQQSLDQGLQFLIQYYNGEERAKGNILERFSAQQFPDLHSELNLSSLELGDSALYFCASSLLAGVPDTQYFGPGTRLTVL.

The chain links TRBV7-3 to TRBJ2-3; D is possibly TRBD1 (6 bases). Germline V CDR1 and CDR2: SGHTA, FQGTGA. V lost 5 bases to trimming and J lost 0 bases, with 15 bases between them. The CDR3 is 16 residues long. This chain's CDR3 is CASSPRGGLSTDTQYF. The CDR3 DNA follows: TGTGCCAGCAGCCCCAGGGGCGGGCTAAGCACAGATACGCAGTATTTT. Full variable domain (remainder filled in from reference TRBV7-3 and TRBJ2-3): GAGVSQTPSNKVTEKGKYVELRCDPISGHTALYWYRQSLGQGPEFLIYFQGTGAADDSGLPNDRFFAVRPEGSVSTLKIQRTERGDSAVYLCASSPRGGLSTDTQYFGPGTRLTVL.

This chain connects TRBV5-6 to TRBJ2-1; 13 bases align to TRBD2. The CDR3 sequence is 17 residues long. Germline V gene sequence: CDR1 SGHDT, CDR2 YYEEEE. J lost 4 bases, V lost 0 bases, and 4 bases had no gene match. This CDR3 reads CASSLGTSGSYYNEQFF. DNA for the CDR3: TGTGCCAGCAGCTTGGGGACTAGCGGGAGTTATTACAATGAGCAGTTCTTC.

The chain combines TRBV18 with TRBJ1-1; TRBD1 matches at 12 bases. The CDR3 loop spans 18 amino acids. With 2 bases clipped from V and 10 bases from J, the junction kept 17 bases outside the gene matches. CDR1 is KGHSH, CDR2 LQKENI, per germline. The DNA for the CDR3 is TGTGCCAGCTCACCAACAATCCTCTTTCCGGGACAGGGGGCGGCAGCTTTCTTT. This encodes CASSPTILFPGQGAAAFF. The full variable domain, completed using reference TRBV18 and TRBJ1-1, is NAGVMQNPRHLVRRRGQEARLRCSPMKGHSHVYWYRQLPEEGLKFMVYLQKENIIDESGMPKERFSAEFPKEGPSILRIQQVVRGDSAAYFCASSPTILFPGQGAAAFFGQGTRLTVV.

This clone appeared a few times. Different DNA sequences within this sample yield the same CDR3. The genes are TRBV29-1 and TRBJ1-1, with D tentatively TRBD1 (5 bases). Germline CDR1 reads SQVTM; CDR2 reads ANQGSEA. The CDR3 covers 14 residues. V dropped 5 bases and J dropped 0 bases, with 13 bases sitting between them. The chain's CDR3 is CSVRTGRMNTEAFF. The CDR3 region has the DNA TGCAGCGTTCGAACAGGAAGGATGAACACTGAAGCTTTCTTT.

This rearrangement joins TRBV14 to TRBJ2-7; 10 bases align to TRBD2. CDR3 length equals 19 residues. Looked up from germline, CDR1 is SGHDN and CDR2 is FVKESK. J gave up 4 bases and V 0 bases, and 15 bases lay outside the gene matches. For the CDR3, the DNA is TGTGCCAGCAGCCAAGACCGGCTAGCGGGAGAGCGAGGGACTTACGAGCAGTACTTC. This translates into CASSQDRLAGERGTYEQYF.

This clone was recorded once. CDR3 coding DNA: TGTGCCAGCAGCCCCTGGCTCGGGTCCTATGGCTACACCTTC. This codes for CASSPWLGSYGYTF. This chain joins TRBV14 and TRBJ1-2; no reliable D call. The CDR3 covers 14 residues. V was clipped by 4 bases and J by 4 bases, with 13 bases between them. Germline CDR1 and CDR2: SGHDN and FVKESK.

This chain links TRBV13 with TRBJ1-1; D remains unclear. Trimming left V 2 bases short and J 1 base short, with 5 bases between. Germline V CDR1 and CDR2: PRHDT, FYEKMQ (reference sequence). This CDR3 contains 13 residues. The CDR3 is CASSLRGNTEAFF. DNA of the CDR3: TGTGCCAGCAGCTTACGCGGGAACACTGAAGCTTTCTTT.

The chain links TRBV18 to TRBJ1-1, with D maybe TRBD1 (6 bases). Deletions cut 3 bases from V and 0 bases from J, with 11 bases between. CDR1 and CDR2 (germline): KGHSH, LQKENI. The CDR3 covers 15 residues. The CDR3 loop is CASSPPGEMNTEAFF. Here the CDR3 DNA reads TGTGCCAGCTCACCGCCAGGGGAGATGAACACTGAAGCTTTCTTT.

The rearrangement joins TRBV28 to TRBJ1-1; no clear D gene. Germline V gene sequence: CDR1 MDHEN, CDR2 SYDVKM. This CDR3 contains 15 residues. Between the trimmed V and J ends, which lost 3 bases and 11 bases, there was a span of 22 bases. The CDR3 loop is CASSFPNRHSPGAFF. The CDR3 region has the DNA TGTGCCAGCAGTTTCCCTAACAGACACTCCCCTGGGGCTTTCTTT. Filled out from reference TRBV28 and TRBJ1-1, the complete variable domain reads DVKVTQSSRYLVKRTGEKVFLECVQDMDHENMFWYRQDPGLGLRLIYFSYDVKMKEKGDIPEGYSVSREKKERFSLILESASTNQTSMYLCASSFPNRHSPGAFFGQGTRLTVV.

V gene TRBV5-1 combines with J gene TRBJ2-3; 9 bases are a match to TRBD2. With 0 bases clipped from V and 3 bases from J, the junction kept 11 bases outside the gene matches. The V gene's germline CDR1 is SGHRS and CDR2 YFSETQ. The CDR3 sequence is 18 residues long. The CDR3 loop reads CASSLVAGGPYNTDTQYF. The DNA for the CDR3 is TGCGCCAGCAGCTTGGTTGCGGGAGGGCCATATAATACAGATACGCAGTATTTT.

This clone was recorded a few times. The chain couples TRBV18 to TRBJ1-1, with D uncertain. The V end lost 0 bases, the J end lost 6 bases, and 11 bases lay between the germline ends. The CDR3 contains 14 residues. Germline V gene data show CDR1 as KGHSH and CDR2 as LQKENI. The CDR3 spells CASSPPSGNAEAFF. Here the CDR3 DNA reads TGTGCCAGCTCACCACCCTCGGGTAACGCTGAAGCTTTCTTT.

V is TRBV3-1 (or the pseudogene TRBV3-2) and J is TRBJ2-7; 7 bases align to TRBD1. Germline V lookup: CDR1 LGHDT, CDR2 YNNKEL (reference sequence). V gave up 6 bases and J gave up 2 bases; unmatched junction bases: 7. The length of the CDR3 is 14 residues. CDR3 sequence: CASSPTGFAYEQYF. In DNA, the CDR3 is TGTGCCAGCAGTCCGACAGGGTTCGCCTACGAGCAGTACTTC.

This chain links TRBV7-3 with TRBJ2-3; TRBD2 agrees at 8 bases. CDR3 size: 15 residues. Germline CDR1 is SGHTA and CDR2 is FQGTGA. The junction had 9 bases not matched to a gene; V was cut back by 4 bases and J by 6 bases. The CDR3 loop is CASSSSGGLLDTQYF. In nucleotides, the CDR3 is TGTGCCAGCAGCTCCTCGGGGGGGCTTCTGGATACGCAGTATTTT.

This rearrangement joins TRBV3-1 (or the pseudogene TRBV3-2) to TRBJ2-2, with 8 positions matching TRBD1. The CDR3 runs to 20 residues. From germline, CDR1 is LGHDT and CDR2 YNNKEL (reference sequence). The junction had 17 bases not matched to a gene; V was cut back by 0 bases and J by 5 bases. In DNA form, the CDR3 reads TGTGCCAGCAGCCAAGATTTGCAGGGGGCGGTGGAGTGTCGGACCGGGGAGCTGTTTTTT. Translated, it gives CASSQDLQGAVECRTGELFF.

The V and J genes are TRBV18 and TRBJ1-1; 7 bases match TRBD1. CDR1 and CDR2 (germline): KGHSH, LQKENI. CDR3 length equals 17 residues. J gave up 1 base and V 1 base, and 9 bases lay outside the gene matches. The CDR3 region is CASSPLGTAFGNTEAFF. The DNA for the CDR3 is TGTGCCAGCTCACCACTAGGGACAGCCTTCGGGAACACTGAAGCTTTCTTT.

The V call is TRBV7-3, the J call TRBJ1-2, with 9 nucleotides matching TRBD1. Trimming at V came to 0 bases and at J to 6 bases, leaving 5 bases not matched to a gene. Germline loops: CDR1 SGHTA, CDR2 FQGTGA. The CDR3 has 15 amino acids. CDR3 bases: TGTGCCAGCAGCTTAACGGGACAGGGATCGGATGGCTACACCTTC. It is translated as CASSLTGQGSDGYTF.

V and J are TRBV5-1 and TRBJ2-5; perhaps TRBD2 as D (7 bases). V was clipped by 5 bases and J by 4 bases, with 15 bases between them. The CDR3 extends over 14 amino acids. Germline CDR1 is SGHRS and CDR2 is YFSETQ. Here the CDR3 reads CASRVRAGAETQYF. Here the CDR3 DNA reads TGCGCCAGCAGGGTGAGGGCGGGGGCAGAGACCCAGTACTTC.

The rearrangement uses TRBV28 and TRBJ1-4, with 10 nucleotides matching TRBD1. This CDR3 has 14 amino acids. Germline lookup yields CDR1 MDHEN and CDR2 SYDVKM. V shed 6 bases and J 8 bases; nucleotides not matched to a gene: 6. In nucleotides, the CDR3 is TGTGCCAGCAGCCGACAGGGGGCAGTGGAAAAACTGTTTTTT. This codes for CASSRQGAVEKLFF.

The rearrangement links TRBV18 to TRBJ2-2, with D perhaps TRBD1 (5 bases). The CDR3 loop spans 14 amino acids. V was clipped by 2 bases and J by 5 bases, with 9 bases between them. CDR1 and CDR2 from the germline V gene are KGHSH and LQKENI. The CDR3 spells CASSPMGQTGELFF. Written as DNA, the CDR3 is TGTGCCAGCTCACCAATGGGGCAGACCGGGGAGCTGTTTTTT.

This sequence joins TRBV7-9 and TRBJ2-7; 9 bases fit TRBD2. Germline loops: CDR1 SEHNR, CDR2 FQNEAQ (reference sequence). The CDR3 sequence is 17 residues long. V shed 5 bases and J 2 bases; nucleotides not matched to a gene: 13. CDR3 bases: TGTGCCAGCAGCCACACCCTTAGCGGGAGCCAACCCTACGAGCAGTACTTC. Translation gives CASSHTLSGSQPYEQYF.

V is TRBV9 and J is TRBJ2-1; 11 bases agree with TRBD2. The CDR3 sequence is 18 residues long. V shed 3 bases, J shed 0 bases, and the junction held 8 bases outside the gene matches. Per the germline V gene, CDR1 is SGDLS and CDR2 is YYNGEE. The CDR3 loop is CASSGIYSGRGSYNEQFF. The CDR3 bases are TGTGCCAGCAGCGGGATATATAGCGGGAGGGGCTCCTACAATGAGCAGTTCTTC.

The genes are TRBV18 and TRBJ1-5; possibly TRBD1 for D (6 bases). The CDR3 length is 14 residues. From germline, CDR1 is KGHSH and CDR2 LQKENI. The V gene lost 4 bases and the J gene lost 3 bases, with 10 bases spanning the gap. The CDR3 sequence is CASSLDRNNQPQHF. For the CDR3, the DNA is TGTGCCAGCTCACTAGACAGGAACAATCAGCCCCAGCATTTT.

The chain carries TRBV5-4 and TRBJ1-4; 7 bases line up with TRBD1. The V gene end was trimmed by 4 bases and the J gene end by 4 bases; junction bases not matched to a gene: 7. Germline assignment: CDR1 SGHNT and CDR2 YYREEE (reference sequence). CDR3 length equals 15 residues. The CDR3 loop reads CASSGGGQSNEKLFF. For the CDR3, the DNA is TGTGCCAGCAGCGGAGGGGGACAGAGTAATGAAAAACTGTTTTTT.

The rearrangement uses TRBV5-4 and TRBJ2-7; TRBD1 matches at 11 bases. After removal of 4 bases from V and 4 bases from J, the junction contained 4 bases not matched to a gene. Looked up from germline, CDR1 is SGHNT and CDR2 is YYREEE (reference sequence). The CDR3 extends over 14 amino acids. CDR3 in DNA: TGTGCCAGCAGCCCGGGGGACAGGGGGTACGAGCAGTACTTC. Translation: CASSPGDRGYEQYF.